The clone carrying this T cell receptor beta chain occurred once. This sample stems from a study of blood T cell repertoires in COVID-19. Study context: Some COVID-19 samples were acute and others convalescent; all came from the United States, Italy and Spain.

V was clipped by 5 bases and J by 3 bases; unmatched bases: 5. This CDR3 spans 15 amino acids. Germline V gene data show CDR1 as LGHDT and CDR2 as YNNKEL (reference sequence). As handled by the study authors: Counts of nucleated cells, estimated from reference gene primer amplification, were obtained. Assay: immunoSEQ multiplex PCR; the TCRdb copy retains only in-frame clones and omits some. From that table come the V and J calls and clone size; the DNA was used to work out D and trimming. This sample carries about 21,000 clones, approximately 88% of them seen once, and the ten largest clones take 22%.

The sample consisted of peripheral blood. The genes are TRBV3-1 (or the pseudogene TRBV3-2) and TRBJ2-2, with 8 bases fitting TRBD1. This TCR was recovered from a man older than 75 with active or convalescent COVID-19. In DNA form, the CDR3 reads TGTGCCAGCAGCAGAGGACAGGGCGACACCGGGGAGCTGTTTTTT. Translated: CASSRGQGDTGELFF.